This T cell receptor (beta chain) was retrieved from a study of CD4+ T cells in melanoma. Study findings and constraints: Diverse differentiation states were reported for melanoma neoantigen-specific CD4+ T cells.

V lost 2 bases to trimming and J lost 8 bases, with 25 bases between them. From germline, CDR1 is SGHTS and CDR2 YDEGEE. The CDR3 has 17 amino acids. Remarks on this clone: Antigen unknown.

Using immunoSEQ multiplex PCR, the repertoire was profiled, and TCRdb retains in-frame clones only, with some absent. The sample shows roughly 15,000 clones, about 70% of them seen only once. The rearrangement joins TRBV5-8 to TRBJ1-2; tentative D call: TRBD1 (5 bases). The receptor was isolated from a human donor with melanoma. Sequenced material: cells from a culture (not recorded whether cultured in vitro). CDR3 DNA: TGTGCCAGCAGCTTTTTGTTCTTTGGGGCGCACTCAAACGGCTACACCTTC. Encoded protein: CASSFLFFGAHSNGYTF. Full variable domain (outside the CDR3, taken from reference TRBV5-8 and TRBJ1-2): EAGVTQSPTHLIKTRGQQATLRCSPISGHTSVYWYQQALGLGLQFLLWYDEGEERNRGNFPPRFSGRQFPNYSSELNVNALELEDSALYLCASSFLFFGAHSNGYTFGSGTRLTVV.